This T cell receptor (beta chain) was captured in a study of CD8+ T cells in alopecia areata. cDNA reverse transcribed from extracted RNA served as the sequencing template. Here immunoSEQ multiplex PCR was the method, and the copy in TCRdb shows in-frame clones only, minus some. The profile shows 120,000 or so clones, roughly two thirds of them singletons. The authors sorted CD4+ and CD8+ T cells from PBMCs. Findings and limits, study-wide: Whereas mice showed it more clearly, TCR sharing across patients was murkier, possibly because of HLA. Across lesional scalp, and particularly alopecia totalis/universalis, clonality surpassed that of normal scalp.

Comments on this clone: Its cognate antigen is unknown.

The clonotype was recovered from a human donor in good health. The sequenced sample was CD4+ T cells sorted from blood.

CDR3: CASSQDHANYGYTF. CDR3 nucleotides: TGCGCCAGCAGCCAAGACCACGCTAACTATGGCTACACCTTC. This chain links TRBV4-1 with TRBJ1-2, with D uncertain. CDR1 is MGHRA, CDR2 YSYEKL, per germline. The CDR3 has 14 amino acids. V gave up 0 bases and J gave up 0 bases, with 5 bases separating them.